These 15 T cell receptor beta chains were all obtained from the same sample, sequenced in a study of T cell responses to AZD1222 COVID-19 vaccine. Measured with immunoSEQ multiplex PCR; TCRdb has only the in-frame clones, and not every one. The table has 150,000 to 180,000 clones, under 95% seen once. Here the sequenced sample was peripheral blood, taken on day 0 of AZD1222 vaccination. These receptor sequences come from an adult in good health.

This chain connects TRBV5-1 to TRBJ2-1, with 10 bases fitting TRBD1. CDR1 and CDR2 (germline): SGHRS, YFSETQ. This CDR3 is 15 amino acids long. The V gene end was trimmed by 0 bases and the J gene end by 7 bases; junction bases not matched to a gene: 4. The CDR3 DNA reads TGCGCCAGCAGCTTGGGCGGGACAGGGGTAAATGAGCAGTTCTTC. Translated: CASSLGGTGVNEQFF.

V gene TRBV10-2 combines with J gene TRBJ1-1; D is perhaps TRBD1 (5 bases). Germline CDR1 WSHSY, CDR2 SAAADI. The V gene lost 6 bases and the J gene lost 10 bases, with 27 bases spanning the gap. The CDR3 has 16 amino acids. The CDR3 DNA sequence: TGCGCCAGCAGGGGCGGACAAATACCAACGTCGGGCCCAGCTTTCTTT. Amino acids: CASRGGQIPTSGPAFF.

The chain couples TRBV19 to TRBJ2-7, with TRBD1 identical over 8 bases. After removal of 7 bases from V and 3 bases from J, the junction contained 5 bases not matched to a gene. Germline V gene sequence: CDR1 LNHDA, CDR2 SQIVND (reference sequence). CDR3 length: 13 amino acids. CDR3 sequence reads: CASKGTGNYEQYF. The CDR3 nucleotides read TGTGCCAGTAAAGGGACAGGAAACTACGAGCAGTACTTC.

The J gene is TRBJ1-5, the V gene TRBV6-6; D gene ambiguous. The germline gives CDR1 MNHNY, CDR2 SVGAGI (reference sequence). Trimming cost V 7 bases and J 1 base, with 5 bases left between them. CDR3 length equals 12 residues. The CDR3 here is CASNPSNQPQHF. CDR3 DNA sequence: TGTGCCAGCAACCCCAGCAATCAGCCCCAGCATTTT.

V gene TRBV19 combines with J gene TRBJ1-2, with TRBD1 matching 7 bases. J was trimmed by 6 bases and V by 6 bases; bases with no gene match: 22. Germline V lookup: CDR1 LNHDA, CDR2 SQIVND (reference sequence). The CDR3 has 18 amino acids. This CDR3 reads CASRPGWDRDKLFHGYTF. Written as DNA, the CDR3 is TGTGCCAGTAGGCCAGGTTGGGACAGAGATAAGCTCTTCCATGGCTACACCTTC.

V usage is TRBV27 and J usage is TRBJ1-6; D might be TRBD1 (5 bases). V lost 7 bases and J 5 bases, leaving 18 bases between the germline ends. The germline CDR1 and CDR2 sequences are MNHEY and SMNVEV (reference sequence). This CDR3 has 16 amino acids. The CDR3 region has the DNA TGTGCCAGCACCCAATCAAGGGGAAGGGATAATTCACCCCTCCACTTT. Residues: CASTQSRGRDNSPLHF.

V and J are TRBV12-3 or TRBV12-4 and TRBJ1-1; no clear D gene. V was trimmed by 4 bases and J by 5 bases, leaving 5 bases between them. The CDR3 length is 11 residues. This CDR3 reads CASSYQTEAFF. CDR3 sequence (DNA): TGTGCCAGCAGTTACCAAACTGAAGCTTTCTTT.

V is TRBV28 and J is TRBJ2-2, with TRBD1 as a possible D gene (6 bases). CDR3 length: 13 amino acids. The germline gives CDR1 MDHEN, CDR2 SYDVKM. V was trimmed by 11 bases and J by 1 base, leaving 11 bases between them. The CDR3 is CAALGGNTGELFF. In DNA, the CDR3 is TGTGCCGCCTTAGGGGGGAACACCGGGGAGCTGTTTTTT.

The CDR3 reads CASSQTVNTGELFF. The CDR3 coding sequence is TGTGCCAGCAGCCAGACAGTGAACACCGGGGAGCTGTTTTTT. The chain recombines TRBV3-1 (or the pseudogene TRBV3-2) with TRBJ2-2; a possible D gene is TRBD1 (5 bases). In germline, CDR1 is LGHDT, CDR2 YNNKEL (reference sequence). This CDR3 is 14 amino acids long. The V end lost 3 bases, the J end lost 1 base, and 6 bases lay between the germline ends.

This sequence joins TRBV12-3 or TRBV12-4 and TRBJ2-1, with no clear D. The length of the CDR3 is 11 residues. Trimming took 4 bases from V and 5 from J, leaving 3 bases between them. CDR3 DNA sequence: TGTGCCAGCAGTTACAACAATGAGCAGTTCTTC. Its translation: CASSYNNEQFF.

This clone was seen a handful of times. The gene calls are TRBV4-3 and TRBJ1-1; 7 bases line up with TRBD1. V was pared by 3 bases and J by 1 base, with 8 bases of the junction left unmatched. Germline loops: CDR1 LGHNA, CDR2 YSLEER. This CDR3 spans 16 amino acids. This CDR3 reads CASSHGLTGANTEAFF. CDR3 coding DNA: TGCGCCAGCAGCCACGGACTTACAGGGGCGAACACTGAAGCTTTCTTT.

This clone has a single count. The chain has TRBV5-1 and TRBJ1-1; D is possibly TRBD1 (5 bases). Looked up from germline, CDR1 is SGHRS and CDR2 is YFSETQ. The ends were cut back, 4 bases at V and 5 bases at J, with 15 bases in the middle. The CDR3 runs 14 residues. CDR3 sequence reads: CASSSSGDGTEAFF. As DNA, the CDR3 is TGCGCCAGCAGCAGCTCCGGGGACGGGACTGAAGCTTTCTTT.

This chain uses TRBV5-4 with TRBJ1-2; unclear D gene. CDR3 length: 13 residues. The V end lost 0 bases, the J end lost 5 bases, and 8 bases lay between the germline ends. The germline CDR1 and CDR2 sequences are SGHNT and YYREEE (reference sequence). The CDR3 DNA follows: TGTGCCAGCAGCTTGGCCACGTCATATGGCTACACCTTC. Its protein is CASSLATSYGYTF. The whole variable domain, remainder taken from reference TRBV5-4 and TRBJ1-2, is ETGVTQSPTHLIKTRGQQVTLRCSSQSGHNTVSWYQQALGQGPQFIFQYYREEENGRGNFPPRFSGLQFPNYSSELNVNALELDDSALYLCASSLATSYGYTFGSGTRLTVV.

J is TRBJ1-4 and V is TRBV30, with a possible D match to TRBD1 (6 bases). With 4 bases removed from V and 3 bases from J, the gap between germline ends came to 18 bases. The germline gives CDR1 GTSNPN, CDR2 SVGIG (reference sequence). This CDR3 spans 16 amino acids. The CDR3 coding sequence is TGTGCCTGGACGAGGGGGGCCTCAAGAGCTAATGAAAAACTGTTTTTT. This gives the protein CAWTRGASRANEKLFF.

The chain has TRBV4-1 and TRBJ1-1; tentatively, D is TRBD1 (6 bases). Trimming stripped 4 bases from V and 3 bases from J, with 18 bases between. From germline, CDR1 is MGHRA and CDR2 YSYEKL. The CDR3 contains 16 residues. This CDR3 reads CASSPGFVGGYTEAFF. The CDR3 DNA reads TGCGCCAGCAGCCCCGGGTTTGTGGGGGGCTACACTGAAGCTTTCTTT.